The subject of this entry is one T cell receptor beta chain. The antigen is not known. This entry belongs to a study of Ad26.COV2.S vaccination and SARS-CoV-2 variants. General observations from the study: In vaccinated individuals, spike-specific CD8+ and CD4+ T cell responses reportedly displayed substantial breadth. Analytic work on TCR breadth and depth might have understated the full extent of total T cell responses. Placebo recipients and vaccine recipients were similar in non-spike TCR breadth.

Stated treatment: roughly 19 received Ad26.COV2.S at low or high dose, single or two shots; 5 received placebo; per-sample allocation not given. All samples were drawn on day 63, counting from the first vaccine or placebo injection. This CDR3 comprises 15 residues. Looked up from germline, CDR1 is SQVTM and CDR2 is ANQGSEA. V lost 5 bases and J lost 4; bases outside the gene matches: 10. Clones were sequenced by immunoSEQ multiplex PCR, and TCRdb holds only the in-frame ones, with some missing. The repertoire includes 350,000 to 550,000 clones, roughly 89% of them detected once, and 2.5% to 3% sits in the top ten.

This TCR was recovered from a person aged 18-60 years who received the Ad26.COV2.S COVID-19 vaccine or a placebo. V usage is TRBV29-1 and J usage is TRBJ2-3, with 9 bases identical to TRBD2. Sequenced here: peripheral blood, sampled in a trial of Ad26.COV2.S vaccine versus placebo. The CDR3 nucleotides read TGCAGCGTTCCCCTCGGGCTAGCGGGATCAGATACGCAGTATTTT. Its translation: CSVPLGLAGSDTQYF.